The clone carrying this T cell receptor beta chain occurred a few times. What it recognizes is unknown. These data belong to a study of blood T cells in healthy people across ages. Study information: Capture by template switching was about one barcoded beta molecule per two T cells. Whole-study results and caveats: Both higher diversity and more naive CD4+ cells marked long-lived donors when set against aged donors.

A second PCR, run for about 6 to 12 cycles, used a sample-barcoded 5' primer plus a J-beta primer mix. One entry per CDR3 protein, called by TCRdb with MiXCR from the 5' RACE reads. The sample yields 750,000 to 950,000 distinct CDR3 sequences, about 26% seen once. CDR1 LGHDT and CDR2 YNNKEL come from the germline V gene (reference sequence). After removal of 0 bases from V and 4 bases from J, the junction contained 4 bases not matched to a gene. The CDR3 totals 15 residues. The same sample was also used in a study of T cells of mothers and their children.

The sample consisted of blood. The rearrangement uses TRBV3-1 and TRBJ2-5, with TRBD2 matching over 8 bases. This sequence originates from a boy younger than 18 in good health. The CDR3 sequence is CASSQDETSVETQYF. CDR3 nucleotides: TGTGCCAGCAGCCAAGATGAGACTAGCGTAGAGACCCAGTACTTC.